This TCR beta chain was sequenced for a study of OX40 agonist ivuxolimab in advanced cancers. The overall study: Patients were roughly 81% male with ages about 20 to 79, mean about 60.

A note on this clone: Antigen: not known.

Regarding the study as a whole: CD8+ T cells were the subset that, on average, had more expanded clones than CD4+. Low normalized T-cell clonal expansion was also seen in some nonresponders.

The method was immunoSEQ multiplex PCR; TCRdb's version includes in-frame clones alone and lacks a portion of them. The data show 99,000 or so clones, 85% to 95% seen once. The starting material was CD4+ or CD8+ T cells sorted from blood, obtained in a trial of the OX40 agonist ivuxolimab. This TCR came from an adult with an advanced solid tumor such as melanoma, head and neck, liver or kidney cancer.

Written as DNA, the CDR3 is TGTGCCAGCAGCGTGGGACTAGCGGGAGGGCCGAATGAGCAGTTCTTC. It is translated as CASSVGLAGGPNEQFF. V is TRBV11-3 and J is TRBJ2-1; 16 nucleotides line up with TRBD2. This CDR3 is built from 16 residues. The ends lost 5 bases at V and 7 bases at J; junction bases unmatched: 5. Germline CDR1 is SGHNT and CDR2 is YENEEA.